The rows below give T cell receptor beta chains drawn from one sample of a study of blood T cell repertoires in COVID-19. Using immunoSEQ multiplex PCR, the repertoire was profiled, and TCRdb retains in-frame clones only, with some absent. The table lists around 170,000 clones, approximately 88% of them singletons. Sequencing used peripheral blood. The receptors come from a woman aged 55-70 years with acute or convalescent COVID-19. Both conserved end residues are trimmed from each CDR3. Fields, in order: clone size, J gene, V gene, CDR3 protein. The listing skips clone size in some rows; elsewhere it reads once, few, many or a size class.

abundance: .; j_gene: TRBJ2-6; v_gene: TRBV6-1; CDR3aa: ASSELLAGANVLT
abundance: .; j_gene: TRBJ2-5; v_gene: TRBV7-2; CDR3aa: ASSLFSGGEGETQY
abundance: few; j_gene: TRBJ1-4; v_gene: TRBV10-3; CDR3aa: AISEPGTGNEKLF
abundance: .; j_gene: TRBJ1-1; v_gene: TRBV5-1; CDR3aa: ASSLATGNGRAF
abundance: .; j_gene: TRBJ1-2; v_gene: TRBV6-5; CDR3aa: ASSYTSVNYGYT
abundance: .; j_gene: TRBJ2-3; v_gene: TRBV7-3; CDR3aa: ASSLKGGRGGPDTQY
abundance: once; j_gene: TRBJ2-3; v_gene: TRBV18; CDR3aa: ASSPPASADTQY
abundance: .; j_gene: TRBJ1-2; v_gene: TRBV28; CDR3aa: ASLLGRGGYGYT
abundance: .; j_gene: TRBJ2-5; v_gene: TRBV7-6; CDR3aa: ASSLAAGKETQY
abundance: .; j_gene: TRBJ1-1; v_gene: TRBV7-9; CDR3aa: ASSPRTPGDRGNTEAF
abundance: .; j_gene: TRBJ1-1; v_gene: TRBV18; CDR3aa: ASSPRILDTEAF
abundance: few; j_gene: TRBJ1-2; v_gene: TRBV6-5; CDR3aa: ASSAQGNYGYT
abundance: .; j_gene: TRBJ2-2; v_gene: TRBV6-1; CDR3aa: ASRIYRDTGELF